This TCR beta chain was captured by sequencing in a study of blood T cell repertoires in COVID-19. TCRdb's copy holds only in-frame clones and misses some; the assay was immunoSEQ multiplex PCR. The sample records about 230,000 clones, approximately 87% being singletons. Sequencing was performed on peripheral blood. This TCR derives from a woman between 65 and 79 years old with active or convalescent COVID-19.

CDR3 sequence (DNA): TGTGTCAGAAGCCCGGGACTAGCGGGAGAGTGTGCAGATACGCAGTATTTT. This gives the protein CVRSPGLAGECADTQYF. The genes are TRBV7-5 and TRBJ2-3; TRBD2 was called by the table and not checked on the DNA. TRBV7-5 is classified as a pseudogene. The CDR3 covers 17 residues.